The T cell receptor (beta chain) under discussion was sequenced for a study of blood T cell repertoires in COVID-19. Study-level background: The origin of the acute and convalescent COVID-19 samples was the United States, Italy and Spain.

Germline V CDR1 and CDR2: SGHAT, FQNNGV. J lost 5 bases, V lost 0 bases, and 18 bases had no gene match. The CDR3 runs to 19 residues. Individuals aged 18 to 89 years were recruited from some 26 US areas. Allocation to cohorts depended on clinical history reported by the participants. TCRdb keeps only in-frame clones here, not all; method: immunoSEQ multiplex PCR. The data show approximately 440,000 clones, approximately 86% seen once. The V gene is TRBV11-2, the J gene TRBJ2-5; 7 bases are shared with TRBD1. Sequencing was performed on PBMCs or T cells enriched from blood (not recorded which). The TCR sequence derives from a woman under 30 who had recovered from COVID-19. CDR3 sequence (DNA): TGTGCCAGCAGCTTAGACCTACCGACAGGGATTGGCTTTCTGGAGACCCAGTACTTC. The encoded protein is CASSLDLPTGIGFLETQYF.